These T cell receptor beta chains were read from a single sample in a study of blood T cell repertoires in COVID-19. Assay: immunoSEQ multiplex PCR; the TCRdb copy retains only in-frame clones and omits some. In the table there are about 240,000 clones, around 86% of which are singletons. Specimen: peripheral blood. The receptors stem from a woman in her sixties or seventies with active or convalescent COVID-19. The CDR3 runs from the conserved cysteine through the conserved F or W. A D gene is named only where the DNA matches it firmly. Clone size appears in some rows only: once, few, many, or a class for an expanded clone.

CAWSAKTGPAFF TGTGCCTGGAGTGCCAAGACAGGGCCCGCTTTCTTT TRBD1 TRBJ1-1 TRBV30 -
CASSEGPGELFF TGTGCCAGCAGTGAAGGGCCCGGGGAGCTGTTTTTT - TRBJ2-2 TRBV2 -
CASSNRGGRRETQYF TGTGCCAGCAGCAACCGGGGGGGCCGGCGAGAGACCCAGTACTTC TRBD2 TRBJ2-5 TRBV7-3 -
CASSNLQGANYGYTF TGTGCCAGTAGTAATCTACAGGGGGCTAACTATGGCTACACCTTC TRBD1 TRBJ1-2 TRBV19 -
CAGQGFLETQYF TGTGCCGGACAGGGTTTCTTGGAGACCCAGTACTTC TRBD1 TRBJ2-5 TRBV7-9 -
CASSMPRNPRGYGYTF TGTGCCAGTAGTATGCCGAGGAATCCGCGGGGCTATGGCTACACCTTC - TRBJ1-2 TRBV19 -
CASSLLQGSPSQETQYF TGTGCCAGCAGTCTTCTACAGGGCTCACCAAGCCAAGAGACCCAGTACTTC - TRBJ2-5 TRBV6-6 -
CASSLLGGTGVIVDEQYF TGTGCCAGCAGCTTGTTAGGAGGGACAGGGGTGATTGTCGACGAGCAGTACTTC TRBD1 TRBJ2-7 TRBV5-6 -
CSVVRTGGGRTEAFF TGCAGCGTTGTGCGGACAGGGGGCGGTCGAACTGAAGCTTTCTTT TRBD1 TRBJ1-1 TRBV29-1 few
CASSPSVTVNTGELFF TGTGCCAGCAGCCCAAGCGTTACGGTTAACACCGGGGAGCTGTTTTTT - TRBJ2-2 TRBV7-3 few
CASSPFWGQGNLNTEAFF TGTGCCAGCAGTCCGTTCTGGGGACAGGGGAACTTGAACACTGAAGCTTTCTTT TRBD1 TRBJ1-1 TRBV6-6 -
CASSLWGDYGYTF TGTGCCAGCAGTTTGTGGGGGGACTATGGCTACACCTTC - TRBJ1-2 TRBV12-3/TRBV12-4 -
CASSDRGSSGNTIYF TGTGCCAGCAGCGATCGGGGTTCCTCTGGAAACACCATATATTTT - TRBJ1-3 TRBV9 -
CASSPLGGSYTF TGTGCCAGCAGCCCCTTAGGGGGCAGCTACACCTTC TRBD1 TRBJ1-2 TRBV7-8 -
CAWSVRRSSGGLSSYEQYF TGTGCCTGGAGTGTAAGAAGGTCTAGCGGGGGCCTGAGCTCCTACGAGCAGTACTTC TRBD2 TRBJ2-7 TRBV30 -
CASSRQEETQYF TGTGCCAGCAGTCGACAGGAAGAGACCCAGTACTTC - TRBJ2-5 TRBV6-2/TRBV6-3 once
CASTYNPAGGNNEQFF TGCGCCAGCACCTACAACCCAGCGGGGGGTAACAATGAGCAGTTCTTC TRBD2 TRBJ2-1 TRBV4-1 -
CASRGGQGHSPLHF TGTGCCAGCAGAGGGGGACAGGGACACTCACCCCTCCACTTT TRBD1 TRBJ1-6 TRBV6-6 medium-sized
CASRGLENQPQHF TGTGCCAGCAGGGGTTTGGAGAATCAGCCCCAGCATTTT - TRBJ1-5 TRBV2 -
CASSYNRDNYGYTF TGTGCCAGCAGTTACAACAGGGATAACTATGGCTACACCTTC - TRBJ1-2 TRBV6-5 -
CASSPLGGSYNEQFF TGTGCCAGCAGCCCCCTAGGGGGCTCCTACAATGAGCAGTTCTTC - TRBJ2-1 TRBV9 -
CASSGGTGDEKLFF TGTGCCAGCAGTGGAGGGACAGGGGATGAAAAACTGTTTTTT TRBD1 TRBJ1-4 TRBV2 once
CASPYRGSNYGYTF TGTGCCTCGCCTTACAGGGGTTCTAACTATGGCTACACCTTC TRBD1 TRBJ1-2 TRBV30 -
CASSSSTGGGTEAFF TGTGCCAGCAGTTCAAGTACAGGGGGAGGCACTGAAGCTTTCTTT TRBD1 TRBJ1-1 TRBV7-3 -
CASSPFTEGSNYGYTF TGTGCCAGCAGTCCTTTCACGGAGGGGTCTAACTATGGCTACACCTTC - TRBJ1-2 TRBV5-8 -
CASSAHSGRGYYNEQFF TGTGCCAGCAGCGCCCACTCGGGGCGGGGATACTACAATGAGCAGTTCTTC - TRBJ2-1 TRBV9 once
CASSFGTASPLHF TGCGCCAGCAGCTTTGGCACAGCTTCACCCCTCCACTTT - TRBJ1-6 TRBV5-1 -
CASSLWDRKGYGYTF TGTGCCAGCAGCTTGTGGGACAGGAAGGGGTATGGCTACACCTTC TRBD1 TRBJ1-2 TRBV5-6 -
CASSPRGAPTDTQYF TGTGCCAGCAGCCCACGGGGGGCCCCCACAGATACGCAGTATTTT - TRBJ2-3 TRBV2 -
CASSPRTGYGYTF TGTGCCAGCAGCCCCAGGACAGGGTATGGCTACACCTTC TRBD1 TRBJ1-2 TRBV7-2 few
CASSYGQGGYEQYF TGTGCCAGCAGTTATGGACAGGGAGGCTACGAGCAGTACTTC TRBD1 TRBJ2-7 TRBV6-2/TRBV6-3 -
CASSLGRAGGYTF TGTGCCAGCAGTTTGGGGAGGGCCGGAGGCTACACCTTC - TRBJ1-2 TRBV27 few
CASSEYRGLGYSPLHF TGCGCCAGCAGTGAGTACAGGGGGCTAGGGTATTCACCCCTCCACTTT TRBD1 TRBJ1-6 TRBV10-1 -
CASSPHATGNTEAFF TGTGCCAGCAGCCCCCATGCAACAGGGAACACTGAAGCTTTCTTT - TRBJ1-1 TRBV11-1 -
CASTSGGASYNEQFF TGTGCCAGCACCAGCGGGGGGGCGTCCTACAATGAGCAGTTCTTC TRBD2 TRBJ2-1 TRBV6-5 -
CASSVGANYGYTF TGCGCCAGCAGTGTGGGAGCCAACTATGGCTACACCTTC - TRBJ1-2 TRBV10-1 -